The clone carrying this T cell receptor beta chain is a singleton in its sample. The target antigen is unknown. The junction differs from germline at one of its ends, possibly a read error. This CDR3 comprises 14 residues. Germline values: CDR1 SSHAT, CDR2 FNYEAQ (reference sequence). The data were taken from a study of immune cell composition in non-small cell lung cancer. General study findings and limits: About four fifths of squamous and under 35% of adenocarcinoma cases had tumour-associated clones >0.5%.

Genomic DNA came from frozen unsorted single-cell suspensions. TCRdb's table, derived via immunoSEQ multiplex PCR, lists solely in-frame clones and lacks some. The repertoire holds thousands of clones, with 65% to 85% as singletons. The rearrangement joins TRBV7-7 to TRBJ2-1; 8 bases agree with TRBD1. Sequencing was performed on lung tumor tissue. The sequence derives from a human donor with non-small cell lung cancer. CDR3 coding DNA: TGTGCTAGCAGCTTAAGGACAGGGAGCCATGAGCAGTTCTTC. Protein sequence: CASSLRTGSHEQFF.